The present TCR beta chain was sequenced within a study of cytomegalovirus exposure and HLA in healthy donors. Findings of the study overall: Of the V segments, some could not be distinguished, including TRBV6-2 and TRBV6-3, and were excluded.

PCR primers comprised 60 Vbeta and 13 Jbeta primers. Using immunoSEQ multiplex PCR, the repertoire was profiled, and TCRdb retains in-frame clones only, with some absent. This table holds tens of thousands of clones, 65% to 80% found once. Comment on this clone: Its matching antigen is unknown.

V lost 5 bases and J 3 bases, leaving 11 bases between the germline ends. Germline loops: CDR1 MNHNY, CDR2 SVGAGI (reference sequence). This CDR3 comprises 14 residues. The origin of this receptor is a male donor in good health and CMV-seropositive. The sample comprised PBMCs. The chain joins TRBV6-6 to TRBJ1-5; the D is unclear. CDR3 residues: CASSPPGNNQPQHF. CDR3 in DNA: TGTGCCAGCAGTCCCCCAGGTAACAATCAGCCCCAGCATTTT.